This is a list of T cell receptor beta chains from one sample in a study of TIL therapy for anti-PD-1-resistant metastatic lung cancer. TCRdb keeps only in-frame clones here, not all; method: immunoSEQ multiplex PCR. The table includes more than 45,000 clones, around 67% detected once. The sample in question was blood, obtained at baseline. The origin of the receptors is a person aged 25-80 years with non-small cell lung cancer. CDR3s include the opening cysteine and the closing phenylalanine or tryptophan. D genes are given only for firm matches. Part of the rows lack a size; the others show once, few, many or a class for expanded clones.

V	J	size	D	DNA	CDR3
TRBV4-2	TRBJ2-7	.	.	TGTGCCAGCAGCCAAGTGGTCGGGGCCTCCTCCTACGAGCAGTACTTC	CASSQVVGASSYEQYF
TRBV6-6	TRBJ2-7	few	.	TGTGCCAGCAGTTACCTAGACGGGGGATTCGAGCAGTACTTC	CASSYLDGGFEQYF
TRBV13	TRBJ2-7	few	TRBD2	TGTGCCAGCAGCTTGGGACTAGCGGGGGGCCCCTCCTACGAGCAGTACTTC	CASSLGLAGGPSYEQYF
TRBV11-2	TRBJ1-5	.	TRBD1	TGTGCCAGCAGCTTAGGGAGACAGGGGGCAAATAGCAATCAGCCCCAGCATTTT	CASSLGRQGANSNQPQHF
TRBV5-6	TRBJ1-1	.	.	TGTGCCAGCAGCTTTGGCAGGGCCACTGAAGCTTTCTTT	CASSFGRATEAFF
TRBV15	TRBJ2-7	few	TRBD1	TGTGCCACCAGCAACCCTCGACAGGGGGTGGACTGGCAGTACTTC	CATSNPRQGVDWQYF
TRBV9	TRBJ2-7	few	.	TGTGCCAGCAGAGGGGGACACCCGGGCGCCTACGAGCAGTACTTC	CASRGGHPGAYEQYF
TRBV7-2	TRBJ1-1	.	.	TGTGCCAGCAGGGCCAGCGGGGCCATGAACACTGAAGCTTTCTTT	CASRASGAMNTEAFF
TRBV5-1	TRBJ2-5	.	TRBD2	TGCGCCAGCAGCTCAGGAGTAGCGGGAATGGAGACCCAGTACTTC	CASSSGVAGMETQYF
TRBV10-1	TRBJ1-3	.	.	TGCGCCAGCAGTGAAGGGGGCTCTGGAAACACCATATATTTT	CASSEGGSGNTIYF
TRBV7-7	TRBJ1-5	.	TRBD1	TGTGCTAGCAGCCCCGGGAGACAGGGAATACATCAGCCCCAGCATTTT	CASSPGRQGIHQPQHF
TRBV10-3	TRBJ2-6	.	.	TGTGCCATACAGGCATCTGGGGCCAACGTCCTGACTTTC	CAIQASGANVLTF
TRBV27	TRBJ1-1	.	.	TGTGCCAGCACCAGACACGGGGGAAACACTGAAGCTTTCTTT	CASTRHGGNTEAFF
TRBV9	TRBJ2-1	.	.	TGTGCCAGCAGCGTAGTGGGCAGGAGTTACTACAATGAGCAGTTCTTC	CASSVVGRSYYNEQFF
TRBV6-5	TRBJ1-4	.	.	TGTGCCAGCAGTTACGGGGGTGAAAAACTGTTTTTT	CASSYGGEKLFF
TRBV6-6	TRBJ2-5	.	.	TGTGCCAGCAGTCCGTGGGCGGAGACCCAGTACTTC	CASSPWAETQYF
TRBV30	TRBJ2-2	.	.	TGTGCCTGGGGTGTGGGTGACGGGGAGCTGTTTTTT	CAWGVGDGELFF
TRBV4-3	TRBJ1-5	.	.	TGCGCCAGCAGCGACCGGGTCACCGACGGCAATCAGCCCCAGCATTTT	CASSDRVTDGNQPQHF
TRBV7-8	TRBJ1-1	.	.	TGTGCCAGCAGCTTAACTGGGATGATAAGGTCTGAAGCTTTCTTT	CASSLTGMIRSEAFF
TRBV28	TRBJ1-6	few	TRBD1	TGTGCCAGCAGCTATCCCGGGGGACAGGGGGCCTCCGGGAGGACCCTCCACTTT	CASSYPGGQGASGRTLHF
TRBV5-1	TRBJ2-7	.	.	TGCGCCAGCAGCTTGCAAGAGGGACCCTACGAGCAGTACTTC	CASSLQEGPYEQYF
TRBV6-5	TRBJ2-3	.	TRBD2	TGTGCCAGCGGCCGGACTAGCGTCGAGGATACGCAGTATTTT	CASGRTSVEDTQYF
TRBV4-2	TRBJ2-2	.	TRBD1	TGTGCCAGCAGCCAAGCGACAGGGGTTAACACCGGGGAGCTGTTTTTT	CASSQATGVNTGELFF
TRBV12-5	TRBJ1-6	.	.	TGTGCTAGTGGTTTGGGTGGAGGTACGGGACTGAAAGATAATTCACCCCTCCACTTT	CASGLGGGTGLKDNSPLHF
TRBV15	TRBJ1-1	.	.	TGTGCCACCAGCAGACTAGAGACGGTCTACACTGAAGCTTTCTTT	CATSRLETVYTEAFF
TRBV5-4	TRBJ2-5	.	TRBD1	TGTGCCAGCGGACAGGATACCCAGTACTTC	CASGQDTQYF
TRBV7-3	TRBJ2-2	.	.	TGTGCCAGCAGCTTCCCGGGACAGGAGGGACTACCCACCGGGGAGCTGTTTTTT	CASSFPGQEGLPTGELFF
TRBV7-7	TRBJ2-5	.	TRBD2	TGTGCTAGCAGCTTAGGGGGGACTAGCGGGACTCAAGAGACCCAGTACTTC	CASSLGGTSGTQETQYF
TRBV5-1	TRBJ1-2	once	TRBD1	TGCGCCAGCAGCTTGGCCGTGGCAGGGGGTGGCTATGGCTACACCTTC	CASSLAVAGGGYGYTF
TRBV5-1	TRBJ1-1	few	.	TGCGCCAGCAGCTTGGGGGACAATGAAGCTTTCTTT	CASSLGDNEAFF
TRBV5-1	TRBJ1-3	.	.	TGCGCCAGCAGAGAAGGACGCTCTGGAAACACCATATATTTT	CASREGRSGNTIYF
TRBV4-2	TRBJ1-1	.	.	TGTGCCAGCAGCCAAGATTTCGCGATCAACACTGAAGCTTTCTTT	CASSQDFAINTEAFF
TRBV5-1	TRBJ1-2	.	.	TGCGCCAGCAGCTTGGAATCGGACCTCGATGGCTACACCTTC	CASSLESDLDGYTF